One and the same sample provided the 25 T cell receptor beta chains below, sequenced in a study of OX40 agonist ivuxolimab in advanced cancers. TCRdb's copy holds only in-frame clones and misses some; the assay was immunoSEQ multiplex PCR. The sample shows around 46,000 clones, roughly three quarters of them seen only once. The sequenced sample was CD4+ or CD8+ T cells sorted from blood, obtained in a trial of the OX40 agonist ivuxolimab. Receptors originate from an adult with an advanced solid tumor such as melanoma, head and neck, liver or kidney cancer.

The V call is TRBV28, the J call TRBJ1-3; 11 bases fit TRBD1. Germline trimming cut 6 bases from V and 0 bases from J; bases unmatched to any gene: 10. Per the germline V gene, CDR1 is MDHEN and CDR2 is SYDVKM. The CDR3 extends over 18 amino acids. CDR3 DNA: TGTGCCAGCAGCTCCGGGACAGGGGGGACACCCTCTGGAAACACCATATATTTT. This encodes CASSSGTGGTPSGNTIYF.

A word on this clone: The same CDR3 is also encoded by other DNA sequences in this sample. The chain couples TRBV19 to TRBJ1-5; D uncertain. Germline values: CDR1 LNHDA, CDR2 SQIVND (reference sequence). V was trimmed by 3 bases and J by 3 bases, leaving 18 bases between them. This CDR3 is built from 17 residues. The CDR3 nucleotides are TGTGCCAGTAGTATTGCCGGAAGGACTGGGATCAATCAGCCCCAGCATTTT. It translates to CASSIAGRTGINQPQHF.

The chain joins TRBV28 to TRBJ1-6; D remains ambiguous. CDR3 size: 12 residues. CDR1 MDHEN and CDR2 SYDVKM come from the germline V gene. V lost 5 bases and J lost 10, with 9 bases in between. CDR3: CASSPPLSPLHF. In DNA, the CDR3 is TGTGCCAGCAGTCCCCCCCTCTCACCCCTCCACTTT.

The chain couples TRBV7-2 to TRBJ2-2; 7 bases line up with TRBD2. The CDR3 spans 18 residues. V lost 1 base to trimming and J lost 5 bases; unmatched junction nucleotides: 13. CDR1 is SGHTA, CDR2 FQGNSA, per germline. CDR3 sequence reads: CASSLGRFGGSRTGELFF. The CDR3 nucleotides are TGTGCCAGCAGCTTAGGAAGGTTTGGCGGGAGCAGGACCGGGGAGCTGTTTTTT.

A single count supports this clone. V and J are TRBV29-1 and TRBJ1-2; no clear D gene. The CDR3 totals 13 residues. Trimming cost V 3 bases and J 0 bases, with 8 bases left between them. Looked up from germline, CDR1 is SQVTM and CDR2 is ANQGSEA. The CDR3 protein is CSVDVSSNYGYTF. CDR3 DNA sequence: TGCAGCGTTGACGTTAGTTCTAACTATGGCTACACCTTC.

CDR3 residues: CASSNSNQPQHF. The CDR3 DNA follows: TGCGCCAGCAGCAATAGCAATCAGCCCCAGCATTTT. V usage is TRBV4-1 and J usage is TRBJ1-5; no definite D call. Germline V gives CDR1 MGHRA, CDR2 YSYEKL. CDR3 length: 12 amino acids. The V end was cut by 5 bases, the J end by 0 bases, with 2 bases between.

The chain employs TRBV27 and TRBJ2-7; D perhaps matches TRBD2 (6 bases). Germline lookup yields CDR1 MNHEY and CDR2 SMNVEV (reference sequence). The CDR3 spans 12 residues. Deletions cut 2 bases from V and 6 bases from J, with 8 bases between. The CDR3 is CASSLMGGEQYF. CDR3 DNA sequence: TGTGCCAGCAGTTTAATGGGAGGCGAGCAGTACTTC.

The chain recombines TRBV7-6 with TRBJ2-7; no clear D. CDR3 size: 11 residues. Between the trimmed V and J ends, which lost 3 bases and 5 bases, there was a span of 5 bases. The V gene's germline CDR1 is SGHVS and CDR2 FNYEAQ. CDR3 coding DNA: TGTGCCAGCAGCTTCCAAAACGAGCAGTACTTC. Amino acid sequence: CASSFQNEQYF.

The chain uses TRBV7-2 and TRBJ2-2; D gene ambiguous. V lost 2 bases, J lost 7 bases, and 11 bases lay in between. The CDR3 runs to 14 residues. Germline V gene sequence: CDR1 SGHTA, CDR2 FQGNSA. CDR3 DNA: TGTGCCAGCAGCTTAATCAGAAGGGACGGGGAGCTGTTTTTT. Its protein product is CASSLIRRDGELFF.

Regarding this clone: This may stem from a read error, because a much larger clone lies one nucleotide away. The genes are TRBV19 and TRBJ1-3; D is possibly TRBD1 (6 bases). Germline-derived CDR1 and CDR2 are LNHDA and SQIVND (reference sequence). Trimming removed 8 bases at V and 0 bases at J, with 17 bases between. This CDR3 has 16 amino acids. The CDR3 sequence: CASGKQGTSSGNTIYF. The CDR3, as DNA: TGTGCCAGTGGAAAACAGGGAACGAGCTCTGGAAACACCATATATTTT.

V is TRBV5-4 and J is TRBJ2-1; D unresolved. There are 11 residues in the CDR3. From germline, CDR1 is SGHNT and CDR2 YYREEE (reference sequence). Trimming took off 2 bases at V and 13 bases at J, with 10 bases between the two ends. This CDR3 is CASSFASRQFF. CDR3 in DNA: TGTGCCAGCAGCTTCGCTAGTCGTCAGTTCTTC.

The J gene is TRBJ2-2, the V gene TRBV4-2; no definite D call. V dropped 0 bases and J dropped 9 bases, with 11 bases sitting between them. This CDR3 is 14 amino acids long. Germline V gene sequence: CDR1 LGHNA, CDR2 YNFKEQ. The CDR3 nucleotides read TGTGCCAGCAGCCAAGATCTGTTGCGGAGGGAGCTGTTTTTT. This sequence encodes CASSQDLLRRELFF.

The chain carries TRBV7-9 and TRBJ2-3; D unresolved. Germline V CDR1 and CDR2: SEHNR, FQNEAQ (reference sequence). The CDR3 is 15 residues long. V lost 0 bases and J lost 2, with 9 bases in between. The CDR3 DNA follows: TGTGCCAGCAGCTTAGCTGAGACCACCACAGATACGCAGTATTTT. Its translation is CASSLAETTTDTQYF.

The J gene is TRBJ2-7, the V gene TRBV28; TRBD1 might be the D (6 bases). The CDR3 is made up of 14 amino acids. Germline CDR1 and CDR2: MDHEN and SYDVKM. With 7 bases removed from V and 3 bases from J, the gap between germline ends came to 16 bases. The CDR3 nucleotides read TGTGCCAGCAATCAGGGGCTTAGTGGCTACGAGCAGTACTTC. Translation gives CASNQGLSGYEQYF.

The chain is built from TRBV19 and TRBJ1-2; D is uncertain. Germline V gene lookup returns CDR1 LNHDA and CDR2 SQIVND (reference sequence). The CDR3 sequence is 12 residues long. The V end lost 8 bases, the J end lost 3 bases, and 10 bases lay between the germline ends. Here the CDR3 reads CASRREYYGYTF. Here the CDR3 DNA reads TGTGCCAGTCGGCGGGAATACTATGGCTACACCTTC.

The rearrangement uses TRBV7-8 and TRBJ2-3, with D possibly matching TRBD2 (5 bases). This CDR3 is 14 amino acids long. The ends were cut back, 3 bases at V and 3 bases at J, with 10 bases in the middle. CDR1 and CDR2 (germline): SGHVS, FQNEAQ. In nucleotides, the CDR3 is TGTGCCAGCAGCTTGGGAGTTAGTACAGATACGCAGTATTTT. This translates into CASSLGVSTDTQYF.

The chain employs TRBV6-1 and TRBJ1-1; D unclear. The CDR3 has 13 residues. The germline gives CDR1 MNHNS, CDR2 SASEGT. The germline V and J ends were trimmed by 4 bases and 5 bases, with 11 bases remaining between them. This chain's CDR3 is CASSARRHTEAFF. The CDR3 DNA is TGTGCCAGCAGTGCCCGGAGGCATACTGAAGCTTTCTTT.

This clone was detected a few times. The chain employs TRBV7-3 and TRBJ2-3; tentatively, D is TRBD2 (6 bases). Germline CDR1 is SGHTA and CDR2 is FQGTGA. V lost 4 bases, J lost 1 base, and 15 bases lay in between. The CDR3 is 16 residues long. CDR3 nucleotide sequence: TGTGCCAGCAGCTCCTCCCTAGCGATCCGCACAGATACGCAGTATTTT. This translates into CASSSSLAIRTDTQYF.

This sequence joins TRBV29-1 and TRBJ2-1; 9 bases line up with TRBD2. This CDR3 has 16 residues. With 4 bases clipped from V and 0 bases from J, the junction kept 7 bases outside the gene matches. Germline CDR1 is SQVTM and CDR2 is ANQGSEA. CDR3 bases: TGCAGCGTTGTTGGCGCTAGCGGGGACTCCTACAATGAGCAGTTCTTC. Protein sequence: CSVVGASGDSYNEQFF.

The chain joins TRBV7-9 to TRBJ1-2, with TRBD1 identical over 8 bases. This CDR3 spans 14 amino acids. V shed 4 bases, J shed 2 bases, and the junction held 3 bases outside the gene matches. The germline V gene has CDR1 SEHNR and CDR2 FQNEAQ (reference sequence). CDR3 sequence reads: CASSSWTGNYGYTF. CDR3 in DNA: TGTGCCAGCAGCTCGTGGACAGGGAACTATGGCTACACCTTC.

This clone is labeled as medium-sized. The rearrangement uses TRBV2 and TRBJ2-7, with D possibly being TRBD2 (5 bases). V lost 7 bases to trimming and J lost 4 bases, with 14 bases between them. The CDR3 is made up of 13 amino acids. Germline loops: CDR1 SNHLY, CDR2 FYNNEI. The CDR3, as DNA: TGTGCCAGCACAACGGATTGGACTTACGAGCAGTACTTC. Amino acids: CASTTDWTYEQYF.

The gene calls are TRBV27 and TRBJ2-6; D perhaps matches TRBD2 (7 bases). Germline V gene sequence: CDR1 MNHEY, CDR2 SMNVEV (reference sequence). Trimming stripped 2 bases from V and 0 bases from J, with 17 bases between. The CDR3 is made up of 19 amino acids. CDR3 sequence (DNA): TGTGCCAGCAGTTTAGGTCGGGGGCGGGGGAGCTCTGGGGCCAACGTCCTGACTTTC. It codes for CASSLGRGRGSSGANVLTF.

The genes are TRBV28 and TRBJ2-4; 9 bases align to TRBD1. Trimming removed 7 bases from V and 4 bases from J; junction bases left unmatched: 8. Germline CDR1 reads MDHEN; CDR2 reads SYDVKM. The CDR3 is made up of 15 amino acids. The CDR3 DNA reads as TGTGCCAGCACTCCGGGACAGGGCTCAAAAAACATTCAGTACTTC. Its translation is CASTPGQGSKNIQYF.

The CDR3 protein is CAIGQGYGYTF. For the CDR3, the DNA is TGTGCCATAGGACAGGGCTATGGCTACACCTTC. The chain employs TRBV10-3 and TRBJ1-2; 8 bases are a match to TRBD1. The ends lost 9 bases at V and 4 bases at J; junction bases unmatched: 1. The CDR3 totals 11 residues. CDR1 and CDR2 (germline): ENHRY, SYGVKD.

The rearrangement uses TRBV28 and TRBJ2-3; 7 bases map to TRBD2. The CDR3 extends over 14 amino acids. Germline CDR1 is MDHEN and CDR2 is SYDVKM. J was trimmed by 7 bases and V by 2 bases; bases with no gene match: 6. CDR3 DNA: TGTGCCAGCAGTTTAGGGGGAGGGGCCCATACGCAGTATTTT. Translating it yields CASSLGGGAHTQYF.